This T cell receptor beta chain was identified in a study of shared clonotypes between healthy human individuals. V lost 2 bases and J lost 4, with 18 bases in between. CDR1 SQVTM and CDR2 ANQGSEA come from the germline V gene. The CDR3 is 15 amino acids. Deep was the level used in running the assay. The input for sorted-subset replicate PCRs was 200 ng DNA, some 30,000 T cell genomes. The assay was immunoSEQ multiplex PCR, and TCRdb's table has in-frame clones only and misses some. The repertoire has roughly 1,500,000 clones, 95% to 99% of them found once; the top ten carry approximately 0.44%. The chain employs TRBV29-1 and TRBJ2-7; D is possibly TRBD1 or TRBD2 (5 bases each). Sequenced material: naive CD4+ T cells sorted from blood. Subset reported: CD45RA+ positively selected. The receptor's source is a man aged 30-40 years in good health. The CDR3 spells CSVELSWGSSYEQYF. As DNA, the CDR3 is TGCAGCGTTGAACTCAGTTGGGGGAGTTCTTACGAGCAGTACTTC.